Following are 2 T cell receptor beta chains from one sample sequenced in a study of identical twins. One entry per CDR3 protein results from TCRdb running MiXCR on the 5' RACE reads. The table has 450,000 or so distinct CDR3 sequences, approximately 14% seen once; the top ten hold about 0.94%. Another study also made use of these data, one on yellow fever vaccine responses in identical twins.

The specimen sequenced was CD4+ T cells sorted from blood. The origin of the receptors is a woman aged 18-29 years in good health.

The gene calls are TRBV12-3 or TRBV12-4 and TRBJ2-1; D gene uncertain. V lost 3 bases, J lost 6 bases, and 12 bases lay in between. CDR3 length equals 14 residues. The CDR3 here is CASSFHSPGNEQFF. The CDR3 nucleotides read TGTGCCAGCAGTTTCCATAGTCCAGGCAATGAGCAGTTCTTC.

The gene calls are TRBV23-1 and TRBJ2-5; D remains unclear. TRBV23-1 is designated an ORF whose function remains uncertain. The CDR3 has 17 amino acids. Trimming removed 7 bases at V and 7 bases at J, with 28 bases between. This CDR3 is CASKLYLNLPGGVTQYF. The CDR3 coding sequence is TGCGCCAGCAAACTCTATCTAAATCTGCCGGGCGGAGTGACCCAGTACTTC.